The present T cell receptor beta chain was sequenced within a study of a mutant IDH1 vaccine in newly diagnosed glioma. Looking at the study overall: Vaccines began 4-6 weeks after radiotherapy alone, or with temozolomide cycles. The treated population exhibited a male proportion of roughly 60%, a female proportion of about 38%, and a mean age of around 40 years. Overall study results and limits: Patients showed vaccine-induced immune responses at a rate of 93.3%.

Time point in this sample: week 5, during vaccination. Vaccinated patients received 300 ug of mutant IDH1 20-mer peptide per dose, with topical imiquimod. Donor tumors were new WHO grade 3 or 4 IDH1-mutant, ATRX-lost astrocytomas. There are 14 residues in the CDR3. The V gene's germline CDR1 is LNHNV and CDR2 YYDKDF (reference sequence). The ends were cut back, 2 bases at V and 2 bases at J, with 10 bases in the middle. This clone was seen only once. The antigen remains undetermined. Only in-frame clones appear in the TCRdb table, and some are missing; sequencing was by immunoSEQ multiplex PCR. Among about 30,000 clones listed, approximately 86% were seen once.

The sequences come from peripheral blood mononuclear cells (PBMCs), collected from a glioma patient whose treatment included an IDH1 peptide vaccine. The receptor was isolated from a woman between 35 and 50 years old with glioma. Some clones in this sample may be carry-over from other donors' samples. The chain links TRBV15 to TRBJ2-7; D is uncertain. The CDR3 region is CATSRSRTTYEQYF. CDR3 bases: TGTGCCACCAGCAGATCTAGGACCACCTACGAGCAGTACTTC.